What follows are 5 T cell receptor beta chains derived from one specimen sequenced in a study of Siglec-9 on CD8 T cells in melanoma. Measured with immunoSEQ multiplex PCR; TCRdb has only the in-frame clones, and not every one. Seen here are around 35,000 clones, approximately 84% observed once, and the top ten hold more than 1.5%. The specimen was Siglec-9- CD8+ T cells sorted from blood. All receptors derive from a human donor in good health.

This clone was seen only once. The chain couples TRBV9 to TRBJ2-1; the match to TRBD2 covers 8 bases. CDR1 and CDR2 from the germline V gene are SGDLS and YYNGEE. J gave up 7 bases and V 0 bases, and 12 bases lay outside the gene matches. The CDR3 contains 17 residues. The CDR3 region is CASSVEVSGGPVNEQFF. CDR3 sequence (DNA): TGTGCCAGCAGCGTAGAGGTATCGGGAGGGCCAGTAAATGAGCAGTTCTTC.

The DNA for the CDR3 is TGTGCCAGCAGTCCAGGGGAATCAGTTGGCTACACCTTC. Amino acid sequence: CASSPGESVGYTF. V is TRBV6-6 and J is TRBJ1-2, with D perhaps TRBD1 (6 bases). Trimming removed 5 bases at V and 7 bases at J, with 14 bases between. The CDR3 covers 13 residues. Germline lookup yields CDR1 MNHNY and CDR2 SVGAGI (reference sequence).

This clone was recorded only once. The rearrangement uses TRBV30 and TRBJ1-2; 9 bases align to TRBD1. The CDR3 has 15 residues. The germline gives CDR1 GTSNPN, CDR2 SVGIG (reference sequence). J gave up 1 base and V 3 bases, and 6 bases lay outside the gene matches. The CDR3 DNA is TGTGCCTGGAGCGGGGGGACAGGGATTAACTATGGCTACACCTTC. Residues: CAWSGGTGINYGYTF.

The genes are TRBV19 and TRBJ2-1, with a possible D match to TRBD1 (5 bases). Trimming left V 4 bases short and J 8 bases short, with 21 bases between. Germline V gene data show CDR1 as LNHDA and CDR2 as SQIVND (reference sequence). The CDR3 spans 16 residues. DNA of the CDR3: TGTGCCAGTAGTACCATCGACAGTACGGTGTCCGATGAGCAGTTCTTC. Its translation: CASSTIDSTVSDEQFF. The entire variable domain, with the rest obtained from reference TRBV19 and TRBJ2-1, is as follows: DGGITQSPKYLFRKEGQNVTLSCEQNLNHDAMYWYRQDPGQGLRLIYYSQIVNDFQKGDIAEGYSVSREKKESFPLTVTSAQKNPTAFYLCASSTIDSTVSDEQFFGPGTRLTVL.

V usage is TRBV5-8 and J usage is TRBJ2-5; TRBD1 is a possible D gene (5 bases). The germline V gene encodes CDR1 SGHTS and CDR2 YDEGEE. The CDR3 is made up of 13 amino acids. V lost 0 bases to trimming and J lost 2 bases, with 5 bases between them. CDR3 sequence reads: CASSLGQQETQYF. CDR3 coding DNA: TGTGCCAGCAGCTTGGGACAGCAAGAGACCCAGTACTTC.